The present TCR beta chain was sequenced within a study of blood T cell repertoires in COVID-19. Trimming shortened V by 4 bases and J by 3 bases, and 11 bases separated the two germline ends. Germline assignment: CDR1 MDHEN and CDR2 SYDVKM. CDR3 length: 14 amino acids. Sequencing was performed with immunoSEQ multiplex PCR; in TCRdb, only in-frame clones are kept and a portion is missing. There are 180,000 or so clones in the sample; 75% to 80% occur only once, and approximately 9% lies in the top ten. This chain connects TRBV28 to TRBJ2-3, with D possibly matching TRBD2 (6 bases). Sequenced: peripheral blood. This clonotype originated in a woman aged 45 to 65 with active or convalescent COVID-19. Here the CDR3 reads CASSWSTRTDTQYF. In DNA, the CDR3 is TGTGCCAGCAGTTGGTCGACTAGGACAGATACGCAGTATTTT.